This T cell receptor (beta chain) emerged from a study of blood T cell repertoires in COVID-19. The wider study: Material from acute and convalescent COVID-19 was sourced from the United States, Italy and Spain. Sources were T cells, B-cell-depleted T cells, or PBMCs; the material itself was cDNA or gDNA.

Authors' analysis steps: Reference gene primers were amplified, and this amplification served to estimate nucleated cell counts. TCRdb's copy holds only in-frame clones and misses some; the assay was immunoSEQ multiplex PCR. V, J and clone size are those of that table, while D and trimming were read from the DNA. The table includes fewer than 350,000 clones, roughly nine tenths detected once. CDR1 and CDR2 from the germline V gene are SGHTA and FQGTGA. Trimming took 4 bases from V and 3 from J; bases not matched to a gene: 3. This CDR3 region has 15 residues. This TCR derives from a man aged 35 to 55 with active or convalescent COVID-19. J is TRBJ2-2 and V is TRBV7-3; 9 bases are shared with TRBD1. Sequenced sample: peripheral blood. The CDR3: CASSSQGADTGELFF. The DNA for the CDR3 is TGTGCCAGCAGCTCACAGGGGGCGGACACCGGGGAGCTGTTTTTT.